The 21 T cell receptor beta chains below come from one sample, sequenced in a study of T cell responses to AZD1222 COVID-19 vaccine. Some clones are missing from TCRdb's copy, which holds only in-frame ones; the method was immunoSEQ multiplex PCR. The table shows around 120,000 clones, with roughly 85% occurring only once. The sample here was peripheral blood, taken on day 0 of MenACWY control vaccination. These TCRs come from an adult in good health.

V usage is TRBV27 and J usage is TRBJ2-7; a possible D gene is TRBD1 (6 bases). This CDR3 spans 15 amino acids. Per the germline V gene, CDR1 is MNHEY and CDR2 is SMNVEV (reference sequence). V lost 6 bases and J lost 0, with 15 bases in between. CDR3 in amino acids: CASRLGQSDSYEQYF. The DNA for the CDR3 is TGTGCCAGCAGACTAGGACAGTCAGACTCCTACGAGCAGTACTTC.

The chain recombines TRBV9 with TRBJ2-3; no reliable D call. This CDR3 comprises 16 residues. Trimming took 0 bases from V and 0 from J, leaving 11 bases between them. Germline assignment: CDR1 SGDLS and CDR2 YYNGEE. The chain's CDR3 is CASSVEGLLSTDTQYF. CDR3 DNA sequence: TGTGCCAGCAGCGTAGAAGGTCTGCTAAGCACAGATACGCAGTATTTT.

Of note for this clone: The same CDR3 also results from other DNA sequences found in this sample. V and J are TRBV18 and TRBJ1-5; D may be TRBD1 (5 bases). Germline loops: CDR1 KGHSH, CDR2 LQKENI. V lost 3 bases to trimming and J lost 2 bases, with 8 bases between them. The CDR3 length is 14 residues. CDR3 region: CASSPGQGNQPQHF. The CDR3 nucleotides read TGTGCCAGCTCACCGGGGCAGGGCAATCAGCCCCAGCATTTT. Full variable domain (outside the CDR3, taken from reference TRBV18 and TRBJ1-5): NAGVMQNPRHLVRRRGQEARLRCSPMKGHSHVYWYRQLPEEGLKFMVYLQKENIIDESGMPKERFSAEFPKEGPSILRIQQVVRGDSAAYFCASSPGQGNQPQHFGDGTRLSIL.

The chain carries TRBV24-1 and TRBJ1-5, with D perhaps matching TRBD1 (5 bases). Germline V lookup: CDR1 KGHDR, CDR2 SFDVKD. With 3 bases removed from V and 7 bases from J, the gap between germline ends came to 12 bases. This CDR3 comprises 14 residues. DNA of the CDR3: TGTGCCACCAGTGATGGGGGGTGGGGGCAGCCCCAGCATTTT. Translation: CATSDGGWGQPQHF.

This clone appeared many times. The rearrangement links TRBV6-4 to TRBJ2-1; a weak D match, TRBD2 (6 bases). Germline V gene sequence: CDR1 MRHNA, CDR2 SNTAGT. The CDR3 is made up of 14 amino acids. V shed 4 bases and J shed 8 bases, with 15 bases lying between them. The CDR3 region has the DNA TGTGCCAGCAGTGGGGGTCGGGAGAGGGATGAGCAGTTCTTC. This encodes CASSGGRERDEQFF.

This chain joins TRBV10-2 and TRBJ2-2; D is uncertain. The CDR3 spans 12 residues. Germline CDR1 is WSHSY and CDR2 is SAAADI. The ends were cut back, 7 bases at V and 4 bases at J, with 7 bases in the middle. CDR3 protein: CASKTRTGELFF. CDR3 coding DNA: TGCGCCAGCAAGACACGCACCGGGGAGCTGTTTTTT.

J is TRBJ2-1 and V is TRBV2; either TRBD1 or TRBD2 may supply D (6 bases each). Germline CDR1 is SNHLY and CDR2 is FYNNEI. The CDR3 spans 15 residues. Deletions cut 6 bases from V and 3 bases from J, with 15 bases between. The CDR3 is CASRGGGSHYNEQFF. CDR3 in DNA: TGTGCCAGCAGGGGGGGCGGGTCCCACTACAATGAGCAGTTCTTC.

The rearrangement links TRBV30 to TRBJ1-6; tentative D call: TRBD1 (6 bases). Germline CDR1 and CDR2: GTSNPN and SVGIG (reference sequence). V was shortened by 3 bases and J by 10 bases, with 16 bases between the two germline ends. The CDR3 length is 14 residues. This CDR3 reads CAWRAGTTQSPLHF. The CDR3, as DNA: TGTGCCTGGAGAGCCGGGACAACCCAATCACCCCTCCACTTT.

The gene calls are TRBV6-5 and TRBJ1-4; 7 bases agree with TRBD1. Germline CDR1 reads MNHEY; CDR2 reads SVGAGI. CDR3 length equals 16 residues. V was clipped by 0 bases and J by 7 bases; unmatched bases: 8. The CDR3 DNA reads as TGTGCCAGCAGTTACTCGAAAGGGGGCGGGAGTGAAAAACTGTTTTTT. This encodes CASSYSKGGGSEKLFF.

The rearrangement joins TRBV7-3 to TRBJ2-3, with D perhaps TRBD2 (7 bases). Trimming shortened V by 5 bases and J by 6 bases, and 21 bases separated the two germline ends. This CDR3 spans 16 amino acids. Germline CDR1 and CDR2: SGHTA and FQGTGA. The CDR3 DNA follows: TGTGCCAGCAGCCCCCAGGGGCTAGCGGAGGGGGATACGCAGTATTTT. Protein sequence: CASSPQGLAEGDTQYF.

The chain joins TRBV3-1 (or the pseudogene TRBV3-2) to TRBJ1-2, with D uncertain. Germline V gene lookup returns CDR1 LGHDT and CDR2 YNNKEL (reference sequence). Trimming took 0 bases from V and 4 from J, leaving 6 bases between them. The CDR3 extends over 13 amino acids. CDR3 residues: CASSQDQAYGYTF. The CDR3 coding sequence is TGTGCCAGCAGCCAAGATCAAGCCTATGGCTACACCTTC.

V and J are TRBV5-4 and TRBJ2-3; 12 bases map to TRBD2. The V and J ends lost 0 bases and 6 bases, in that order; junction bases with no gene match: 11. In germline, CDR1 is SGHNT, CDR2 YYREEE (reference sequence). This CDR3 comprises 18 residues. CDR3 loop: CASSLAQLAGGPLDTQYF. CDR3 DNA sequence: TGTGCCAGCAGCTTGGCCCAGCTAGCGGGAGGGCCTTTGGATACGCAGTATTTT.

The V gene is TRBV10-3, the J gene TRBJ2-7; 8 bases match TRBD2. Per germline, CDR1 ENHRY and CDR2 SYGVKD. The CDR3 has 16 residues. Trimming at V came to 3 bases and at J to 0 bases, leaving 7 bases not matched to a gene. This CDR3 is CAISEVLAGSSYEQYF. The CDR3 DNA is TGTGCCATCAGTGAAGTTTTAGCGGGGAGCTCCTACGAGCAGTACTTC.

CDR3 residues: CASSSGSGYEQYF. CDR3 DNA: TGCGCCAGCAGCTCGGGGTCGGGCTACGAGCAGTACTTC. This rearrangement joins TRBV5-1 to TRBJ2-7, with D possibly TRBD2 on 5 matching bases. The CDR3 length is 13 residues. Trimming removed 3 bases at V and 3 bases at J, with 10 bases between. Germline loops: CDR1 SGHRS, CDR2 YFSETQ.

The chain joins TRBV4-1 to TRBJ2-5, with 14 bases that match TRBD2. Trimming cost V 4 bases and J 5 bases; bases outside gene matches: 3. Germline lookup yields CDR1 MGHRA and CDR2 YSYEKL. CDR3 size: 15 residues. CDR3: CASSPRTSGRETQYF. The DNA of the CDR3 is TGCGCCAGCAGCCCCCGGACTAGCGGGAGGGAGACCCAGTACTTC.

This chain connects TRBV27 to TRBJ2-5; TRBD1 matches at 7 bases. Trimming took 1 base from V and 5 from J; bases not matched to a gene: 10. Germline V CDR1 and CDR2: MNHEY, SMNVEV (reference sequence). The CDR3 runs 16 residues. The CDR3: CASSLWYRGSEETQYF. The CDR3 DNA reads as TGTGCCAGCAGTTTATGGTACAGGGGAAGTGAGGAGACCCAGTACTTC.

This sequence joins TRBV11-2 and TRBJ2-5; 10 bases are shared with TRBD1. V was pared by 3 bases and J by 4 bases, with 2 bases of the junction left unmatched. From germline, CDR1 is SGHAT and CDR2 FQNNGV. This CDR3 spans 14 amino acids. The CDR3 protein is CASSLTGGVETQYF. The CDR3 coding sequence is TGTGCCAGCAGCTTGACAGGGGGCGTAGAGACCCAGTACTTC. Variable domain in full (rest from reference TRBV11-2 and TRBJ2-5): EAGVAQSPRYKIIEKRQSVAFWCNPISGHATLYWYQQILGQGPKLLIQFQNNGVVDDSQLPKDRFSAERLKGVDSTLKIQPAKLEDSAVYLCASSLTGGVETQYFGPGTRLLVL.

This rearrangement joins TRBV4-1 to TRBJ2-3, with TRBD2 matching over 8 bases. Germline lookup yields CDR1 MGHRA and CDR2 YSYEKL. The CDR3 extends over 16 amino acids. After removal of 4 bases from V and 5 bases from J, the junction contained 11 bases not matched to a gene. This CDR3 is CASSPGYAAGVDTQYF. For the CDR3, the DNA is TGCGCCAGCAGCCCTGGTTATGCAGCGGGAGTAGATACGCAGTATTTT.

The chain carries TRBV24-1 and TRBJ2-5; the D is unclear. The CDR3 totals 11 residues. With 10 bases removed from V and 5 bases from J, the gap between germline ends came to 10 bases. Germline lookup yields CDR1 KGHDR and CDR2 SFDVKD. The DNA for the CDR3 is TGTGCCACAGGGTTCCAGGAGACCCAGTACTTC. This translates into CATGFQETQYF.

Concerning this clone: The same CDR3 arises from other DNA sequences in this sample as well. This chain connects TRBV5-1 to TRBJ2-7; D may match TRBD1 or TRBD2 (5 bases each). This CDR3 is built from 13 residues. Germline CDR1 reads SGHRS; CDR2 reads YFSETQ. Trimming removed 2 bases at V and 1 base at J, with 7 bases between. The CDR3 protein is CASSFGTSYEQYF. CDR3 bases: TGCGCCAGCAGCTTCGGGACGTCCTACGAGCAGTACTTC.

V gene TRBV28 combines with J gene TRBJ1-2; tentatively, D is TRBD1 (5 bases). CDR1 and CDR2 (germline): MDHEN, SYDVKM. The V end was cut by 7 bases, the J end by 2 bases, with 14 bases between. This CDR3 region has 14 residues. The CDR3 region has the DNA TGTGCCAGCACTCCGGACACCTTAAACTATGGCTACACCTTC. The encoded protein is CASTPDTLNYGYTF.